This is a list of T cell receptor beta chains from one sample in a study of blood T cell repertoires in COVID-19. TCRdb keeps only in-frame clones here, not all; method: immunoSEQ multiplex PCR. Seen here are roughly 270,000 clones, approximately 78% observed once, and the top ten hold around 5%. The material sequenced was PBMCs or T cells enriched from blood (not recorded which). These receptors were taken from a man aged 40-50 years who had been exposed to COVID-19. Both conserved end residues are trimmed from each CDR3. Clone size is not always given. Where it is, it says once, few, many or a class for expanded clones.

NA	TRBJ2-5	TRBV3-1/TRBV3-2	ASSQNSGMFETQY
NA	TRBJ1-1	TRBV5-5	ASSLEDRDTEAF
NA	TRBJ2-3	TRBV5-1	ASSLAGLADTQY
NA	TRBJ1-1	TRBV29-1	SVDRGAEAF
few	TRBJ2-7	TRBV7-2	ASSFAGSYEQY
NA	TRBJ2-7	TRBV10-3	AIISASGYEQY
NA	TRBJ2-7	TRBV27	ASSSPKTGYEQY
NA	TRBJ2-5	TRBV6-2/TRBV6-3	ASSYFAGRTEETQY
NA	TRBJ2-3	TRBV12-3/TRBV12-4	ASSLSGRSTQY
once	TRBJ2-6	TRBV5-4	ASSLGGWAGANVLT
NA	TRBJ1-1	TRBV9	ASSFMGATEAF
NA	TRBJ2-7	TRBV30	AWRRTVVEQY
once	TRBJ2-7	TRBV5-1	ASNEDQGYEQY
NA	TRBJ2-1	TRBV19	ASSILASGRADEQF
NA	TRBJ1-3	TRBV7-2	ASSLAQGSSGNTIY
few	TRBJ2-3	TRBV9	ASSARQGPNTDTQY
NA	TRBJ2-2	TRBV4-1	ASSRTGGTGELF
NA	TRBJ2-1	TRBV7-9	ASSFSGTGWF
NA	TRBJ1-1	TRBV6-5	ASSYSVLGSAEAF
many	TRBJ1-4	TRBV30	AWWRRQGREKLF
once	TRBJ1-1	TRBV3-1/TRBV3-2	ASRPRASEVVAF
NA	TRBJ2-1	TRBV9	ASSSGGTNEQF
NA	TRBJ2-1	TRBV10-3	AISGGGLAGIEQF
NA	TRBJ1-2	TRBV18	ASSPPGSYGYT
NA	TRBJ2-7	TRBV11-2	ASSPTGSYEQY
few	TRBJ2-5	TRBV5-5	ASSLAGRETQY
NA	TRBJ2-2	TRBV12-3/TRBV12-4	ASSFGGGELF
NA	TRBJ2-3	TRBV20-1	SASPSGGALRTDTQY
once	TRBJ1-2	TRBV3-1/TRBV3-2	ASSQVNSYGYT
NA	TRBJ1-2	TRBV6-5	ASEGQGIYGYT